The 10 T cell receptor beta chains below come from one sample, sequenced in a study of T cell changes during pregnancy in multiple sclerosis. Assay: immunoSEQ multiplex PCR; the TCRdb copy retains only in-frame clones and omits some. In the table there are 30,000 to 45,000 clones, 91% of which are singletons. The starting material was CD4+ T cells from peripheral blood mononuclear cells, obtained in the second trimester of pregnancy. The source of these receptors is a female donor in good health, enrolled as a control in a pregnancy study.

The V call is TRBV7-9, the J call TRBJ1-2; 8 bases align to TRBD1. V shed 1 base, J shed 6 bases, and the junction held 7 bases outside the gene matches. The CDR3 is 15 residues long. Germline values: CDR1 SEHNR, CDR2 FQNEAQ (reference sequence). The CDR3 protein is CASSLDAGGMDGYTF. CDR3 bases: TGTGCCAGCAGCTTAGATGCAGGGGGCATGGATGGCTACACCTTC.

The genes are TRBV10-3 and TRBJ1-5, with D uncertain. V was cut by 10 bases and J by 4 bases, with 11 bases left in between. Germline values: CDR1 ENHRY, CDR2 SYGVKD. The CDR3 contains 12 residues. CDR3 DNA: TGTGCCACCAGCCTCCCTAATCAGCCCCAGCATTTT. It codes for CATSLPNQPQHF.

Concerning this clone itself: Relative to the germline gene, one junction end is altered; a read error may explain this. The chain joins TRBV5-4 to TRBJ1-1; D not certain. The germline CDR1 and CDR2 sequences are SGHNT and YYREEE (reference sequence). There are 13 residues in the CDR3. The CDR3 is CARSLGQNTEAFF. The CDR3 nucleotides are TGTGCCCGCAGCTTGGGTCAGAACACTGAAGCTTTCTTT.

The V gene is TRBV5-1, the J gene TRBJ2-5, with no clear D. The CDR3 is 16 amino acids. The germline gives CDR1 SGHRS, CDR2 YFSETQ. The germline V and J ends were trimmed by 4 bases and 1 base, with 17 bases remaining between them. CDR3 DNA sequence: TGCGCCAGCAGCATGGGAATCGACTTCCTCCAAGAGACCCAGTACTTC. Its translation: CASSMGIDFLQETQYF.

This chain uses TRBV21-1 with TRBJ1-3. TRBV21-1 is recorded as a pseudogene. The CDR3 runs 19 residues. Written as DNA, the CDR3 is TGTGCCAGCAGCAAAGCCCGCAGACTAGCGGGGGGGCGGGGAAACACCATATATTTT. Translating it yields CASSKARRLAGGRGNTIYF.

V is TRBV5-6 and J is TRBJ1-1, with TRBD1 matching over 8 bases. CDR3 size: 15 residues. Germline CDR1 SGHDT, CDR2 YYEEEE. V lost 7 bases, J lost 0 bases, and 8 bases stayed unmatched. CDR3 sequence (DNA): TGTGCCAGCCACCTCCGACAGGGGATGAACACTGAAGCTTTCTTT. It codes for CASHLRQGMNTEAFF.

The chain combines TRBV4-1 with TRBJ1-2; tentatively, D is TRBD1 (6 bases). CDR1 MGHRA and CDR2 YSYEKL come from the germline V gene. V was pared by 0 bases and J by 1 base, with 9 bases between. The CDR3 loop spans 15 amino acids. CDR3 DNA sequence: TGCGCCAGCAGCCAAGAGGGCAGGGGTAACTATGGCTACACCTTC. Translating gives CASSQEGRGNYGYTF.

The V and J genes are TRBV12-2 and TRBJ2-1; TRBD2 was called by the table and not checked on the DNA. TRBV12-2 is a pseudogene. The CDR3 is 15 residues long. CDR3 in amino acids: CASRLANVAGGEQFF. CDR3 nucleotides: TGTGCAAGTCGCTTAGCCAACGTAGCGGGGGGGGAGCAGTTCTTC.

This clone was detected only once. This rearrangement joins TRBV5-1 to TRBJ2-1; no clear D gene. The CDR3 sequence is 14 residues long. The germline V gene encodes CDR1 SGHRS and CDR2 YFSETQ. With 4 bases removed from V and 1 base from J, the gap between germline ends came to 9 bases. The CDR3 bases are TGCGCCAGCAGCGTTTCGAGATCCTACAATGAGCAGTTCTTC. Amino acid sequence: CASSVSRSYNEQFF.

The chain has TRBV21-1 and TRBJ1-3; TRBD1, as called in the table, went unchecked against the DNA. TRBV21-1 is assigned pseudogene status. The CDR3 sequence is 19 residues long. CDR3 sequence (DNA): TGTGCCAGCAGCAAAGTTATAGGACAGGGGTTTTCCTCTGGAAACACCATATATTTT. This encodes CASSKVIGQGFSSGNTIYF.